The clone carrying this T cell receptor (beta chain) has at least ten counts. The data stem from a study of T cells of healthy individuals. Germline V gene lookup returns CDR1 SGHDN and CDR2 FVKESK. The CDR3 contains 15 residues. Deletions cut 3 bases from V and 3 bases from J, with 13 bases between. Each CDR3 protein gets one entry after TCRdb re-called the 5' RACE reads with MiXCR. The sample lists approximately 50,000 distinct CDR3 sequences, about 15% occurring once. This clonotype was sampled from a human donor in good health. This sequence joins TRBV14 and TRBJ2-3; possibly TRBD1 for D (5 bases). The CDR3 region is CASSQPGLGTDTQYF. CDR3 in DNA: TGTGCCAGCAGCCAGCCAGGGTTAGGAACAGATACGCAGTATTTT.